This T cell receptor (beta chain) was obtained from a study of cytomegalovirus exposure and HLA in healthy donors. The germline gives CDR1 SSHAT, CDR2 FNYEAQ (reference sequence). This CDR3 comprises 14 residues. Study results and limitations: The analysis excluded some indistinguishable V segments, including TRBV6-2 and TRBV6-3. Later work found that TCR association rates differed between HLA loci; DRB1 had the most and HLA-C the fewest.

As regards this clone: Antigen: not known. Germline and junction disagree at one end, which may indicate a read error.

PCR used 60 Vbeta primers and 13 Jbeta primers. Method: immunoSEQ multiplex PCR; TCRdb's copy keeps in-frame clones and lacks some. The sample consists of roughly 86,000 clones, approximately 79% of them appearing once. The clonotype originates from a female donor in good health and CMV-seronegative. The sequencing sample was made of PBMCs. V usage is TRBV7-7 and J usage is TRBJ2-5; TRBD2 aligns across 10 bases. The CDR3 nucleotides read TGTGCTAGCAGCTTACTAGCGGGGCAAGAGACCCAGTACTTC. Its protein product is CASSLLAGQETQYF.